These 28 T cell receptor beta chains share one sample of origin, sequenced in a study of regulatory T cells in long-lasting Graves disease. The TCR beta library used iRepertoire HTBI primers with Arm-PCR amplification of CDR3. TCRdb itself ran the multiplex PCR reads through MiXCR, one entry per CDR3 protein. The sample gives a few hundred thousand distinct CDR3 sequences, 20% to 25% of which show up once; 7.1% is in the top ten. Documented time point: persistent/refractory GD, antithyroid drugs over 5 years with positive TRAb. Generation of the TCR library employed RNA extracted from PBMCs. The material was peripheral blood mononuclear cells (PBMCs), obtained when the disease was refractory, from a patient treated with antithyroid drugs. The receptors were sampled from a female donor with Graves disease.

Comments on this clonotype: A much larger clone lies one base from this, so it may be a read error. The rearrangement links TRBV7-8 to TRBJ2-5, with 7 nucleotides matching TRBD2. This CDR3 has 16 amino acids. Germline V lookup: CDR1 SGHVS, CDR2 FQNEAQ. The junction had 11 bases not matched to a gene; V was cut back by 4 bases and J by 3 bases. As DNA, the CDR3 is TGTGCCAGCAGCTCCGGGCAGCGGGGTAAAGAAGAGACCCAGTACTTC. It yields the protein CASSSGQRGKEETQYF.

This clonotype was recorded many times. The chain carries TRBV6-1 and TRBJ1-2, with 8 bases lining up with TRBD1. Germline loops: CDR1 MNHNS, CDR2 SASEGT. The trim removed 9 bases at V and 1 base at J, leaving 10 bases unmatched. CDR3 size: 15 residues. This CDR3 is CARMDRDTDNYGYTF. Written as DNA, the CDR3 is TGTGCCAGAATGGACAGGGACACCGATAACTATGGCTACACCTTC.

This clonotype was picked up a small number of times. The CDR3, as DNA: TGTGCCAGCAGTCCCGCGCTCAACTATGGCTACACCTTC. It is translated as CASSPALNYGYTF. V usage is TRBV6-1 and J usage is TRBJ1-2; D not certain. The CDR3 runs 13 residues. CDR1 is MNHNS and CDR2 is SASEGT in the germline V gene. Trimming removed 5 bases from V and 2 bases from J, with 9 bases in between.

This chain joins TRBV7-9 and TRBJ1-1; D uncertain. The CDR3 runs to 13 residues. V lost 9 bases, J lost 1 base, and 12 bases lay in between. Germline CDR1 SEHNR, CDR2 FQNEAQ (reference sequence). In DNA form, the CDR3 reads TGTGCCAGTGAGAATGAACCGAACACTGAAGCTTTCTTT. Translation gives CASENEPNTEAFF.

As concerns this clonotype: A much larger clone sits a single nucleotide away, making a read error possible. V gene TRBV7-8 combines with J gene TRBJ2-5; TRBD2 matches 14 bases. Germline lookup yields CDR1 SGHVS and CDR2 FQNEAQ. After removal of 4 bases from V and 9 bases from J, the junction contained 13 bases not matched to a gene. The CDR3 runs 17 residues. The CDR3 bases are TGTGCCAGCAGCTCGGGACTAGCGGGGGAGGTGGAGGAGGCCCAGTACTTC. This translates into CASSSGLAGEVEEAQYF.

The chain couples TRBV6-1 to TRBJ1-1; D gene unclear. CDR1 is MNHNS and CDR2 is SASEGT in the germline V gene. The CDR3 runs to 14 residues. V was cut by 6 bases and J by 1 base, with 12 bases left in between. The chain's CDR3 is CASRLGAANTEAFF. DNA of the CDR3: TGTGCCAGCAGGCTAGGTGCAGCGAACACTGAAGCTTTCTTT.

A note on this clonotype: Just one base apart from a much larger clone, this may be a read error. CDR3 sequence: CATSDYGQRETQYF. In DNA, the CDR3 is TGTGCCACCAGTGATTACGGACAGCGAGAGACCCAGTACTTC. The chain uses TRBV24-1 and TRBJ2-5; possible D gene TRBD1, 6 bases. V shed 2 bases and J shed 4 bases, with 10 bases lying between them. The germline gives CDR1 KGHDR, CDR2 SFDVKD. This CDR3 comprises 14 residues.

This clonotype has just a few counts. The chain uses TRBV4-3 and TRBJ2-7; D is possibly TRBD2 (6 bases). With 0 bases removed from V and 6 bases from J, the gap between germline ends came to 12 bases. In germline, CDR1 is LGHNA, CDR2 YSLEER. CDR3 length: 14 amino acids. CDR3 bases: TGCGCCAGCAGCCAAGATGTACTAGCAAGCGAGCAGTACTTC. Protein sequence: CASSQDVLASEQYF.

The CDR3 loop is CASSLGVGGRQEQFF. CDR3 sequence (DNA): TGTGCCAGCAGCCTTGGGGTAGGGGGGCGTCAAGAGCAGTTCTTC. This sequence joins TRBV3-1 and TRBJ2-5; D tentatively fits TRBD1 or TRBD2 (6 bases each). With the DNA end fitting TRBJ2-1 better, the J assignment may be wrong. Per the germline V gene, CDR1 is LGHDT and CDR2 is YNNKEL (reference sequence). This CDR3 comprises 15 residues.

The chain employs TRBV7-9 and TRBJ2-7; TRBD2 is a possible D gene (6 bases). This CDR3 is built from 15 residues. CDR1 SEHNR and CDR2 FQNEAQ come from the germline V gene (reference sequence). Trimming took off 5 bases at V and 4 bases at J, with 18 bases between the two ends. The CDR3 nucleotides read TGTGCCAGCAGCCAGGAGTCGGGGAGGTTTTACGAGCAGTACTTC. The encoded protein is CASSQESGRFYEQYF.

The chain carries TRBV6-1 and TRBJ2-5; weak D call: TRBD1 (6 bases). CDR3 length: 15 amino acids. Germline loops: CDR1 MNHNS, CDR2 SASEGT. V lost 2 bases and J lost 2, with 12 bases in between. The CDR3 sequence is CASSESGTPQETQYF. As DNA, the CDR3 is TGTGCCAGCAGTGAATCCGGGACACCGCAAGAGACCCAGTACTTC.

Ten or more counts support this clonotype. DNA of the CDR3: TGTGCCAGCAGTCCCCTAGCGGACTCCTACGAGCAGTACTTC. It codes for CASSPLADSYEQYF. This chain links TRBV2 with TRBJ2-7; 7 bases are shared with TRBD2. J was trimmed by 0 bases and V by 5 bases; bases with no gene match: 4. Germline V gene lookup returns CDR1 SNHLY and CDR2 FYNNEI. The CDR3 is 14 residues long.

About this clonotype: A much larger clone lies a single base off, so this may be a read error. The chain uses TRBV29-1 and TRBJ1-1; D is undetermined. The length of the CDR3 is 12 residues. Deletions cut 6 bases from V and 1 base from J, with 9 bases between. Germline values: CDR1 SQVTM, CDR2 ANQGSEA. CDR3 protein: CSVLATNTEAFF. The CDR3 bases are TGCAGCGTCCTGGCCACGAACACTGAAGCTTTCTTT.

On this clonotype itself: A read error may explain this, as a much larger clone is one base away. The rearrangement uses TRBV7-2 and TRBJ2-5; 10 nucleotides line up with TRBD1. V lost 5 bases, J lost 4 bases, and 13 bases stayed unmatched. Germline CDR1 reads SGHTA; CDR2 reads FQGNSA. This CDR3 is built from 17 residues. The CDR3 nucleotides are TGTGCCAGCAGCGGGAGGGGGTGGACAGGGGGGGCAGAGACCCAGTACTTC. Translating gives CASSGRGWTGGAETQYF.

In this sample, this clonotype turned up a few times. The chain uses TRBV27 and TRBJ2-7, with D perhaps TRBD2 (6 bases). V lost 6 bases, J lost 7 bases, and 22 bases lay in between. From germline, CDR1 is MNHEY and CDR2 SMNVEV (reference sequence). This CDR3 is built from 15 residues. CDR3 protein: CASRRVGLGSEEQYF. Here the CDR3 DNA reads TGTGCCAGCAGGAGAGTGGGACTGGGTAGTGAGGAGCAGTACTTC.

This clonotype was observed at least ten times. The CDR3 protein is CASRRGGSNSPLHF. The CDR3 coding sequence is TGTGCCAGCAGACGGGGGGGAAGCAATTCACCCCTCCACTTT. The V gene is TRBV28, the J gene TRBJ1-6; D possibly corresponds to TRBD1 (5 bases). The CDR3 sequence is 14 residues long. Germline V lookup: CDR1 MDHEN, CDR2 SYDVKM. V lost 6 bases to trimming and J lost 7 bases, with 13 bases between them.

A few counts support this clonotype. The chain combines TRBV18 with TRBJ1-4; no firm D call. Germline-derived CDR1 and CDR2 are KGHSH and LQKENI. The V and J ends lost 3 bases and 0 bases respectively, with 8 bases between them. The CDR3 totals 15 residues. The CDR3 here is CASSPRVATNEKLFF. Here the CDR3 DNA reads TGTGCCAGCTCACCGCGAGTTGCAACTAATGAAAAACTGTTTTTT. The full variable domain, completed using reference TRBV18 and TRBJ1-4, is NAGVMQNPRHLVRRRGQEARLRCSPMKGHSHVYWYRQLPEEGLKFMVYLQKENIIDESGMPKERFSAEFPKEGPSILRIQQVVRGDSAAYFCASSPRVATNEKLFFGSGTQLSVL.

As to this clonotype: It is likely a read error, because the conserved phenylalanine at the end of the CDR3 is missing. The chain has TRBV12-3 or TRBV12-4 and TRBJ2-5, with TRBD1 matching 8 bases. This CDR3 contains 17 residues. V lost 2 bases to trimming and J lost 3 bases; unmatched junction nucleotides: 11. The CDR3 here is CASSLRVGQGAKETQYL. DNA of the CDR3: TGTGCCAGCAGTTTAAGAGTTGGTCAGGGGGCGAAAGAGACCCAGTACCTC.

This chain links TRBV28 with TRBJ2-1; a weak D match, TRBD1 (6 bases). The V gene's germline CDR1 is MDHEN and CDR2 SYDVKM. V gave up 5 bases and J gave up 0 bases, with 8 bases separating them. CDR3 length equals 14 residues. The CDR3 bases are TGTGCCAGCAGTACAGGGTTCTCCTACAATGAGCAGTTCTTC. Translation: CASSTGFSYNEQFF.

The V and J genes are TRBV28 and TRBJ2-7, with 10 nucleotides matching TRBD1. Germline assignment: CDR1 MDHEN and CDR2 SYDVKM. The V gene end was trimmed by 5 bases and the J gene end by 5 bases; junction bases not matched to a gene: 12. This CDR3 spans 16 amino acids. CDR3 nucleotide sequence: TGTGCCAGCAGTCCGTCCTCGGGACAGGGGTCCCACGAGCAGTACTTC. It translates to CASSPSSGQGSHEQYF.

In its sample, this clonotype was seen many times. The chain recombines TRBV2 with TRBJ2-5; D unclear. Germline CDR1 SNHLY, CDR2 FYNNEI. Trimming took 1 base from V and 1 from J, leaving 10 bases between them. CDR3 length: 15 residues. Written as DNA, the CDR3 is TGTGCCAGCAGTGAAGATCTGGGTCGCCAAGAGACCCAGTACTTC. Encoded protein: CASSEDLGRQETQYF.

This clonotype was observed a handful of times. The chain recombines TRBV29-1 with TRBJ2-5; perhaps D is TRBD1 or TRBD2 (5 bases each). The germline V and J ends were trimmed by 6 bases and 4 bases, with 12 bases remaining between them. Germline values: CDR1 SQVTM, CDR2 ANQGSEA. The CDR3 is 12 amino acids. CDR3 in DNA: TGCAGCGTAGACACAGGAGGAGAGACCCAGTACTTC. Encoded protein: CSVDTGGETQYF.

This clonotype was found many times. The chain carries TRBV7-6 and TRBJ2-5; D is unresolved. Between the trimmed V and J ends, which lost 5 bases and 4 bases, there was a span of 11 bases. This CDR3 is built from 13 residues. Germline CDR1 reads SGHVS; CDR2 reads FNYEAQ. The CDR3 sequence: CASSPLMGETQYF. CDR3 bases: TGTGCCAGCAGCCCACTGATGGGAGAGACCCAGTACTTC. Combining the CDR3 with reference TRBV7-6 and TRBJ2-5 gives the whole variable domain GAGVSQSPRYKVTKRGQDVALRCDPISGHVSLYWYRQALGQGPEFLTYFNYEAQQDKSGLPNDRFSAERPEGSISTLTIQRTEQRDSAMYRCASSPLMGETQYFGPGTRLLVL.

This clonotype was counted at least ten times. This chain links TRBV6-5 with TRBJ1-5, with TRBD1 matching 9 bases. The V and J ends lost 0 bases and 6 bases, in that order; junction bases with no gene match: 6. The CDR3 runs to 16 residues. CDR1 is MNHEY and CDR2 is SVGAGI in the germline V gene. In nucleotides, the CDR3 is TGTGCCAGCAGTTACTCGAGGACAGGGGTGGTTCAGCCCCAGCATTTT. Translation gives CASSYSRTGVVQPQHF.

This clonotype has just a few counts. The gene calls are TRBV28 and TRBJ2-1; weak D call: TRBD2 (6 bases). CDR1 and CDR2 (germline): MDHEN, SYDVKM. The CDR3 runs to 13 residues. Trimming pared 6 bases from V and 6 bases from J, leaving 12 bases between. In nucleotides, the CDR3 is TGTGCCAGCAGCCCCCTGGGGGGCAATGAGCAGTTCTTC. Translation: CASSPLGGNEQFF.

This clonotype was seen only a few times. V gene TRBV19 combines with J gene TRBJ1-1, with 7 bases fitting TRBD1. The ends lost 6 bases at V and 1 base at J; junction bases unmatched: 14. Looked up from germline, CDR1 is LNHDA and CDR2 is SQIVND (reference sequence). The CDR3 is made up of 17 amino acids. The CDR3 sequence is CASRGGLGGSGNTEAFF. DNA for the CDR3: TGTGCCAGTAGGGGAGGACTAGGGGGCTCGGGGAACACTGAAGCTTTCTTT.

This clonotype occurred a few times. This chain joins TRBV27 and TRBJ1-5; D possibly corresponds to TRBD1 (5 bases). With 2 bases removed from V and 3 bases from J, the gap between germline ends came to 8 bases. This CDR3 region has 14 residues. CDR1 and CDR2 (germline): MNHEY, SMNVEV (reference sequence). Here the CDR3 DNA reads TGTGCCAGCAGTTTAGCAGGGTACAATCAGCCCCAGCATTTT. The encoded protein is CASSLAGYNQPQHF.

This clonotype was recorded a few times. Sequence at one end of the junction differs from germline and may be a read error. The rearrangement links TRBV6-9 to TRBJ2-7, with TRBD1 identical over 9 bases. This CDR3 spans 13 amino acids. Germline CDR1 is MNHGY and CDR2 is SVAAGI. CDR3 residues: CASSYLRQGGNCF. The CDR3 DNA reads TGTGCCAGCAGTTACCTTCGACAGGGGGGGAATTGTTTC.